The entry below gives a single T cell receptor (beta chain) sequence along with its context. It lacks a known antigen. No qualities accompany the bases; no much larger clone lies one base away. The immunoSEQ Assay, a bias-controlled multiplex PCR, was used to amplify TCRbeta CDR3 regions from genomic DNA. Under the source paper's analysis protocol: The number of nucleated cells in each sample was estimated from the amplification of reference gene primers within the assay. To quantify the absolute abundance of each unique TCRbeta CDR3 rearrangement, sequence reads were collapsed and filtered. For each sample, productive Simpson clonality was calculated as the square root of Simpson's diversity index over productive rearrangements. What TCRdb holds here is the immuneACCESS table cut down to in-frame rearrangements. Part of the clones is not present; checked against another copy, under half of the missing clones reflect an unresolved V gene, and the others are unexplained. V, J and clone size are taken as reported in that table, and D and trimming were inferred from the DNA itself. This sample gives fewer than 300,000 clones in total; 85% to 90% of them show up just once. The ten largest clonotypes hold approximately 12% of the sample.

The sample is drawn from a study of blood T cell repertoires in COVID-19 (dated by TCRdb to 2020 to 2022). In the study overall: Samples covering the acute and convalescent phases of COVID-19 were provided by collaborators in the United States, Italy and Spain. HLA class I and class II types, where available, came from metadata supplied by the sample provider rather than from assay-based typing. A freely available public database, intended as a resource for researchers studying the immune response to SARS-CoV-2, is where the repertoires were released. Sample metadata almost always included a de-identified subject ID, COVID-19 status, age in years and sex. Subjects who had been exposed to COVID-19, were actively infected with it, or had recovered from it provided the deeply sampled blood TCRbeta repertoires that made up the dataset. The samples were drawn from the first 160 participants of the ongoing ImmuneRACE study and from some 1,300 subjects provided by 6 global collaborators. The material from the prospective study consisted of cDNA or gDNA derived from T cells, B-cell-depleted T cells, or PBMCs. Broader findings and caveats from the paper: The quantity of clinical and demographic metadata differed by source and by participant and was supplied without curation.

At one collaborating source in Seattle, patients were enrolled during active infection and were followed longitudinally through the course of disease. Each collaborating institution followed its own protocols to collect whole blood in K2EDTA tubes. For TCRbeta analysis, collaborators shipped samples in one of three forms: frozen whole blood, isolated PBMCs, or DNA extracted from either of those sample types. Reading from cysteine to phenylalanine, the CDR3 counts 15 amino acids. Only CDR3 DNA is held: 45 bases, read in frame from base 1. Trimming at the junction amounts to 6 bases on V and 4 bases on J, and the germline ends lie 20 bases apart. From a lookup of the germline V gene (reference sequence), CDR1 and CDR2 are DFQATT and SNEGSKA.

This sequence originates from a woman younger than 45 with COVID-19, enrolled during active disease. The V gene is TRBV20-1 and the J gene is TRBJ2-3, with a weak D call of TRBD2 (6 bases match). Sequenced input: peripheral blood. At the DNA level, the sequence is TGCAGTGCCAGTATAGGGCGGGGTATTGCAGATACGCAGTATTTT. This yields the protein CSASIGRGIADTQYF.